The TCR beta chain under discussion was sequenced for a study of T cells in Graves' hyperthyroidism and ophthalmopathy. Broader study findings: Researchers found most expanded thyroid clonotypes above 0.001 in blood as well. A model of 13 V-J features distinguished ophthalmopathy from stable hyperthyroidism. Ophthalmopathy prediction by the model preceded onset by a median approximately 6.9 months.

It was uncontrolled infection, other autoimmune disease, pregnancy or lactation that excluded patients. Germline CDR1 and CDR2: KGHSH and LQKENI. Unmatched junction bases numbered 6, after V lost 1 base and J lost 3 bases. The CDR3 is 15 amino acids. Comment on this clonotype: Its antigen is unknown.

There were TCR beta CDR3 regions amplified from RNA transcripts. When the TCR CDR3 underwent first-round RT-PCR, the HTBI primer set was used. TCRdb reanalysed the multiplex PCR reads using MiXCR and keeps one entry per CDR3 protein. The table includes roughly 510,000 distinct CDR3 sequences, 46% detected once. The TCR comes from an adult woman with Graves' disease, either hyperthyroidism or ophthalmopathy (not recorded which). The sequencing sample was made of peripheral blood or thyroid tissue (not recorded which). The chain has TRBV18 and TRBJ2-7; TRBD2 aligns across 7 bases. Here the CDR3 reads CASSPQNGGYYEQYF. CDR3 in DNA: TGTGCCAGCTCACCACAAAACGGGGGGTACTACGAGCAGTACTTC.